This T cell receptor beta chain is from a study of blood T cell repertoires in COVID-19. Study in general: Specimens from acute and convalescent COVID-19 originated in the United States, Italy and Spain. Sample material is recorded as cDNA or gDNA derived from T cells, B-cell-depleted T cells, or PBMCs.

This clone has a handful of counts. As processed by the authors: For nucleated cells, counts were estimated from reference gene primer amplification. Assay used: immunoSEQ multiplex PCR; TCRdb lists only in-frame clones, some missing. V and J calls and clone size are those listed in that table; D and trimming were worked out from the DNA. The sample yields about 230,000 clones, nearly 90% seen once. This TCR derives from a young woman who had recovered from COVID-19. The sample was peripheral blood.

CDR3 sequence reads: CASSSDREEAYEQYF. DNA for the CDR3: TGTGCCAGCAGCTCCGACAGGGAAGAAGCCTACGAGCAGTACTTC. The gene calls are TRBV6-2 or TRBV6-3 and TRBJ2-7; 7 bases match TRBD1. The germline CDR1 and CDR2 sequences are MNHEY and SVGEGT. The CDR3 is made up of 15 amino acids. Losses at the gene ends were 6 bases for V and 2 bases for J; bases not matched to a gene: 10.